A single sample is the source of the 9 T cell receptor beta chains below, sequenced in a study of cytomegalovirus exposure and HLA in healthy donors. With 60 Vbeta and 13 Jbeta primers, the PCR was carried out. This table comes from immunoSEQ multiplex PCR, and its TCRdb copy is limited to in-frame clones, with some not included. This table holds about 190,000 clones, roughly three quarters found once. Input material: PBMCs. All receptors come from a woman between 18 and 30 years old in good health and CMV-seronegative.

This chain links TRBV5-1 with TRBJ1-4, with D unclear. The CDR3 runs to 17 residues. Germline V gene sequence: CDR1 SGHRS, CDR2 YFSETQ. V lost 5 bases to trimming and J lost 1 base, with 18 bases between them. CDR3 DNA sequence: TGCGCCAGCAGGGGTCGGTCGGGAGGAGGAACTAATGAAAAACTGTTTTTT. Translation: CASRGRSGGGTNEKLFF.

This chain connects TRBV6-5 to TRBJ2-5, with D possibly matching TRBD2 (5 bases). Matching the DNA end better, TRBJ2-7 makes the J call doubtful. CDR3 length equals 15 residues. CDR1 and CDR2 from the germline V gene are MNHEY and SVGAGI. For the CDR3, the DNA is TGTGCCAGCAGTTACTCGAGGGATTCCTACTACGAGCAGTACTTC. Encoded protein: CASSYSRDSYYEQYF.

This chain links TRBV6-5 with TRBJ1-6, with D tentatively TRBD1 (5 bases). The V gene's germline CDR1 is MNHEY and CDR2 SVGAGI. The ends were cut back, 0 bases at V and 7 bases at J, with 13 bases in the middle. The CDR3 is 16 amino acids. CDR3 protein: CASSYSRRVGNSPLHF. The CDR3 bases are TGTGCCAGCAGTTACTCTCGCAGGGTCGGGAATTCACCCCTCCACTTT.

This chain uses TRBV14 with TRBJ2-7; possible D gene TRBD2, 5 bases. The CDR3 length is 14 residues. The V end was cut by 4 bases, the J end by 3 bases, with 13 bases between. Germline-derived CDR1 and CDR2 are SGHDN and FVKESK. DNA of the CDR3: TGTGCCAGCAGCCCCTCCGGGATTTTCTACGAGCAGTACTTC. This gives the protein CASSPSGIFYEQYF.

The chain joins TRBV6-5 to TRBJ1-3, with 9 bases that match TRBD1. The V and J ends lost 5 bases and 4 bases, in that order; junction bases with no gene match: 3. Germline-derived CDR1 and CDR2 are MNHEY and SVGAGI. CDR3 length equals 14 residues. This chain's CDR3 is CASSDGTGGNTIYF. Here the CDR3 DNA reads TGTGCCAGCAGTGACGGGACAGGGGGAAACACCATATATTTT.

The rearrangement joins TRBV28 to TRBJ1-1; possibly TRBD1 for D (6 bases). The V end lost 3 bases, the J end lost 5 bases, and 10 bases lay between the germline ends. The CDR3 runs 13 residues. Per germline, CDR1 MDHEN and CDR2 SYDVKM. CDR3 amino acids: CASSFEGDTEAFF. Written as DNA, the CDR3 is TGTGCCAGCAGTTTTGAGGGGGATACTGAAGCTTTCTTT.

The chain uses TRBV27 and TRBJ2-2; weak D call: TRBD2 (5 bases). Trimming removed 0 bases from V and 6 bases from J, with 17 bases in between. Per germline, CDR1 MNHEY and CDR2 SMNVEV (reference sequence). This CDR3 has 17 residues. In DNA, the CDR3 is TGTGCCAGCAGTTTATCTTTCCCCCTAGCTCGGTCCGGGGAGCTGTTTTTT. Amino acid sequence: CASSLSFPLARSGELFF.

V is TRBV5-1 and J is TRBJ2-7; a possible D gene is TRBD2 (5 bases). Trimming cost V 5 bases and J 5 bases, with 14 bases left between them. This CDR3 comprises 13 residues. The germline gives CDR1 SGHRS, CDR2 YFSETQ. CDR3 amino acids: CASRDSGVDEQYF. In DNA form, the CDR3 reads TGCGCCAGCAGAGATTCCGGGGTGGACGAGCAGTACTTC.

This rearrangement joins TRBV28 to TRBJ1-2; no definite D call. The V gene's germline CDR1 is MDHEN and CDR2 SYDVKM. Trimming took off 6 bases at V and 2 bases at J, with 10 bases between the two ends. The CDR3 has 13 residues. CDR3 sequence (DNA): TGTGCCAGCAGACCCGACACAAACTATGGCTACACCTTC. Translation gives CASRPDTNYGYTF.